A single sample is the source of the 9 T cell receptor beta chains below, sequenced in a study of cytomegalovirus exposure and HLA in healthy donors. Clones were read by immunoSEQ multiplex PCR, and TCRdb kept only the in-frame ones, dropping some. This sample has 150,000 to 160,000 clones, with about 88% found just once. Input material: PBMCs. These receptors were obtained from a man aged 18 to 29 in good health and CMV-seropositive.

The chain has TRBV11-2 and TRBJ1-5, with 7 positions matching TRBD1. Germline CDR1 reads SGHAT; CDR2 reads FQNNGV. V lost 5 bases and J lost 7; bases outside the gene matches: 5. This CDR3 region has 13 residues. As DNA, the CDR3 is TGTGCCAGCAGCAAAACGACAGGGCAGCCCCAGCATTTT. Amino acids: CASSKTTGQPQHF.

The J gene is TRBJ1-1, the V gene TRBV10-2, with TRBD1 matching over 7 bases. Per the germline V gene, CDR1 is WSHSY and CDR2 is SAAADI. V trimming: 3 bases; J trimming: 9 bases; junction bases outside the gene matches: 13. The CDR3 sequence is 15 residues long. The DNA for the CDR3 is TGCGCCAGCAGTGACGGCGGCAGGGGGTTGGTCCAAGCTTTCTTT. This encodes CASSDGGRGLVQAFF.

V usage is TRBV4-3 and J usage is TRBJ1-2; D is undetermined. This CDR3 has 14 residues. Germline CDR1 reads LGHNA; CDR2 reads YSLEER. V lost 0 bases, J lost 2 bases, and 7 bases lay in between. As DNA, the CDR3 is TGCGCCAGCAGCCAAGACCACCGGAACTATGGCTACACCTTC. Protein: CASSQDHRNYGYTF.

The chain is built from TRBV5-1 and TRBJ1-5, with D perhaps TRBD1 (5 bases). The V gene lost 0 bases and the J gene lost 7 bases, with 14 bases spanning the gap. The CDR3 totals 15 residues. Germline V lookup: CDR1 SGHRS, CDR2 YFSETQ. The CDR3 protein is CASSLASQPGQPQHF. The CDR3 region has the DNA TGCGCCAGCAGCTTGGCGTCTCAACCAGGGCAGCCCCAGCATTTT.

This rearrangement joins TRBV7-2 to TRBJ2-7; TRBD2 agrees at 9 bases. The trim removed 5 bases at V and 4 bases at J, leaving 9 bases unmatched. CDR1 and CDR2 from the germline V gene are SGHTA and FQGNSA. The CDR3 totals 15 residues. DNA of the CDR3: TGTGCCAGCAGCCCTATAGCGGGAGTTTCTTACGAGCAGTACTTC. It encodes CASSPIAGVSYEQYF.

The V and J genes are TRBV21-1 and TRBJ2-7; the D segment call TRBD2 is taken from the table without a DNA check. TRBV21-1 has pseudogene status. CDR3 length equals 17 residues. CDR3 loop: CASSKVEETIHSYEQYF. The DNA for the CDR3 is TGTGCCAGCAGCAAAGTGGAGGAAACAATCCACTCCTACGAGCAGTACTTC.

The rearrangement joins TRBV11-2 to TRBJ2-7; a possible D gene is TRBD2 (5 bases). CDR3 size: 12 residues. V lost 4 bases, J lost 7 bases, and 11 bases lay in between. Germline V lookup: CDR1 SGHAT, CDR2 FQNNGV. CDR3 sequence: CASSSRTGEQYF. The CDR3 DNA follows: TGTGCCAGCAGCTCCCGGACGGGAGAGCAGTACTTC.

The chain is built from TRBV5-1 and TRBJ2-5; 12 positions agree with TRBD2. CDR1 is SGHRS, CDR2 YFSETQ, per germline. The V gene end was trimmed by 2 bases and the J gene end by 4 bases; junction bases not matched to a gene: 6. This CDR3 has 16 amino acids. CDR3 loop: CASSFLAGGPGETQYF. CDR3 bases: TGCGCCAGCAGCTTCCTAGCGGGGGGGCCAGGAGAGACCCAGTACTTC. The variable domain in full, completed from reference TRBV5-1 and TRBJ2-5, reads KAGVTQTPRYLIKTRGQQVTLSCSPISGHRSVSWYQQTPGQGLQFLFEYFSETQRNKGNFPGRFSGRQFSNSRSEMNVSTLELGDSALYLCASSFLAGGPGETQYFGPGTRLLVL.

This chain links TRBV13 with TRBJ1-3; the D gene is possibly TRBD1 (5 bases). Germline CDR1 PRHDT, CDR2 FYEKMQ (reference sequence). The CDR3 is made up of 13 amino acids. V shed 4 bases and J shed 9 bases, with 13 bases lying between them. CDR3 sequence (DNA): TGTGCCAGCAGCTCCCAGGGAATAGGCACCATATATTTT. Amino acid sequence: CASSSQGIGTIYF.